This TCR beta chain is drawn from a study of Ad26.COV2.S vaccination and SARS-CoV-2 variants. The table came from immunoSEQ multiplex PCR; TCRdb's copy has only in-frame clones and leaves some out. The sample has around 450,000 clones; roughly nine tenths are singletons. Treatment given: roughly 19 received Ad26.COV2.S at low or high dose, single or two shots; about 5 received placebo; per-sample allocation not given. Sampling happened 63 days after the first vaccine or placebo injection. This clone was seen a handful of times. The CDR3 spans 14 residues. The V and J ends lost 6 bases and 2 bases respectively, with 11 bases between them. From germline, CDR1 is KGHSH and CDR2 LQKENI.

The sample was peripheral blood, taken in a trial of Ad26.COV2.S vaccine versus placebo. V usage is TRBV18 and J usage is TRBJ1-3, with unresolved D. The source of this sequence is a person between 18 and 65 years old who received the Ad26.COV2.S COVID-19 vaccine or a placebo. The CDR3 loop is CASSPAGTGNTIYF. In DNA form, the CDR3 reads TGTGCCAGCTCCCCAGCGGGGACTGGAAACACCATATATTTT.